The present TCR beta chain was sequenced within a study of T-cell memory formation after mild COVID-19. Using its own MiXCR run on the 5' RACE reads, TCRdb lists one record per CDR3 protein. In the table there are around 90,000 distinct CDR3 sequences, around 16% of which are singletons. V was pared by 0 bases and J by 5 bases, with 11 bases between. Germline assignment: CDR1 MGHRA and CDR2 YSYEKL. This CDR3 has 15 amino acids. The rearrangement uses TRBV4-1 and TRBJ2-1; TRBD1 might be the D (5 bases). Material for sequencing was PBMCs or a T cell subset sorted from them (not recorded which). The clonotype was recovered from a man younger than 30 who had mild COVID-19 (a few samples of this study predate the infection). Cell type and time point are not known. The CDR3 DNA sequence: TGCGCCAGCAGCCAAGATGGGGCAGGGAACAATGAGCAGTTCTTC. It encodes CASSQDGAGNNEQFF.